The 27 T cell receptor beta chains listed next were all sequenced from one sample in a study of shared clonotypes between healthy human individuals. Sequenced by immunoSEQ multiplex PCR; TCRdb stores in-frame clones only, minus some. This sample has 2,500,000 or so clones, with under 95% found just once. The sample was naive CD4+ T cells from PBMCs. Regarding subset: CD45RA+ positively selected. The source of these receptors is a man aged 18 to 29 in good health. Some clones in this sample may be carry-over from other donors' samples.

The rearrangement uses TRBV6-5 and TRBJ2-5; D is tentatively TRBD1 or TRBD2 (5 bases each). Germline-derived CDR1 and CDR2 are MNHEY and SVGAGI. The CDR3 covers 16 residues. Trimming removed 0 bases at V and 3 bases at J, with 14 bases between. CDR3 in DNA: TGTGCCAGCAGTTACTCGAGGGGAGCCCCGGAAGAGACCCAGTACTTC. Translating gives CASSYSRGAPEETQYF.

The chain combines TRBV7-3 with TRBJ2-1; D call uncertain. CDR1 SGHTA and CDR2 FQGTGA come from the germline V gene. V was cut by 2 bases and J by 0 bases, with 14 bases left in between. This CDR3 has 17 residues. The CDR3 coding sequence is TGTGCCAGCAGCTTACTGGCAGGACCTAGCTCCTACAATGAGCAGTTCTTC. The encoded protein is CASSLLAGPSSYNEQFF.

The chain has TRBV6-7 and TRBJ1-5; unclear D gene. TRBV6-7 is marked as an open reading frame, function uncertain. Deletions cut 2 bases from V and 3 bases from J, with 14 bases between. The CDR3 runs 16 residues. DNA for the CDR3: TGTGCCAGCAGTTACAGGCTGGGAAAGGCCAATCAGCCCCAGCATTTT. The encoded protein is CASSYRLGKANQPQHF.

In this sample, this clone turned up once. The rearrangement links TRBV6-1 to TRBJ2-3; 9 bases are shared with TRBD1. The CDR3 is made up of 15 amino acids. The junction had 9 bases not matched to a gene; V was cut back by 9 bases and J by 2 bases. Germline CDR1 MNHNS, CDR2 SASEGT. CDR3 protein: CASTRRDRDTDTQYF. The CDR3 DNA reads TGTGCCAGTACTCGCCGGGACAGGGACACAGATACGCAGTATTTT.

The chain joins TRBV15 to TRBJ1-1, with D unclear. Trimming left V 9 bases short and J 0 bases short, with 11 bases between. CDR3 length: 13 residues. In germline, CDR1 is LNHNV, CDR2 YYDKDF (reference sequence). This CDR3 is CATTVNMNTEAFF. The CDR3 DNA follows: TGTGCCACTACGGTGAACATGAACACTGAAGCTTTCTTT.

CDR3 coding DNA: TGCGCCAGCAGTGGTGTGACAGCGAACACCGGGGAGCTGTTTTTT. This gives the protein CASSGVTANTGELFF. This chain joins TRBV5-1 and TRBJ2-2; maybe TRBD1 (5 bases). This CDR3 region has 15 residues. Germline CDR1 reads SGHRS; CDR2 reads YFSETQ. V lost 5 bases and J lost 0, with 11 bases in between.

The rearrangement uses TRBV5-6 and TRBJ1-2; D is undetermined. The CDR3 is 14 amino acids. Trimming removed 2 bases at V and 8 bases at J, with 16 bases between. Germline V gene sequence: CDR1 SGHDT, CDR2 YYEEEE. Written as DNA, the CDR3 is TGTGCCAGCAGCTTAGGCGGTGGGGTTAGGGGCTACACCTTC. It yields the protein CASSLGGGVRGYTF.

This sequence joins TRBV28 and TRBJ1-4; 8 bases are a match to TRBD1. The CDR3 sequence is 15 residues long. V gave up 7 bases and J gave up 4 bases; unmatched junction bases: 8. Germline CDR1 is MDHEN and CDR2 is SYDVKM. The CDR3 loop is CASNSPTGGNEKLFF. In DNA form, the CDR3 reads TGTGCCAGCAATAGTCCTACAGGGGGTAATGAAAAACTGTTTTTT.

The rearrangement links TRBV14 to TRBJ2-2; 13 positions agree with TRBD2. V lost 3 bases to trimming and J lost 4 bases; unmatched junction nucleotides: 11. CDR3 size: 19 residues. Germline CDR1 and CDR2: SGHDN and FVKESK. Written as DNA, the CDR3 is TGTGCCAGCAGCCAGCTCGGGTGGACTAGCGGGAGCCCCACCGGGGAGCTGTTTTTT. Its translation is CASSQLGWTSGSPTGELFF.

The CDR3 region is CSVRQGAWEQYF. CDR3 nucleotides: TGCAGCGTTCGACAGGGGGCGTGGGAGCAGTACTTC. The rearrangement joins TRBV29-1 to TRBJ2-7, with 10 bases that match TRBD1. CDR1 is SQVTM, CDR2 ANQGSEA, per germline. This CDR3 has 12 residues. Unmatched junction bases numbered 5, after V lost 5 bases and J lost 7 bases.

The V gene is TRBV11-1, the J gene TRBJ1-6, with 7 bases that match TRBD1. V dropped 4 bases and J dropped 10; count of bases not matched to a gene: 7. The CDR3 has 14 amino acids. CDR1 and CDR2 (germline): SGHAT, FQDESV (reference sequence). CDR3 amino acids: CASSYGQAGSPLHF. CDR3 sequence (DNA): TGTGCCAGCAGCTACGGACAGGCTGGATCACCCCTCCACTTT. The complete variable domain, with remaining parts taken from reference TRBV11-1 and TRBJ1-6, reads EAEVAQSPRYKITEKSQAVAFWCDPISGHATLYWYRQILGQGPELLVQFQDESVVDDSQLPKDRFSAERLKGVDSTLKIQPAELGDSAMYLCASSYGQAGSPLHFGNGTRLTVT.

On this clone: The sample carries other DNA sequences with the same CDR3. The CDR3 nucleotides are TGCGCCAGCAGCTTGGCACTAGCGGGAACAGATACGCAGTATTTT. It specifies CASSLALAGTDTQYF. J is TRBJ2-3 and V is TRBV5-1; 10 nucleotides line up with TRBD2. The CDR3 runs to 15 residues. Trimming cost V 0 bases and J 3 bases; bases outside gene matches: 1. CDR1 and CDR2 from the germline V gene are SGHRS and YFSETQ.

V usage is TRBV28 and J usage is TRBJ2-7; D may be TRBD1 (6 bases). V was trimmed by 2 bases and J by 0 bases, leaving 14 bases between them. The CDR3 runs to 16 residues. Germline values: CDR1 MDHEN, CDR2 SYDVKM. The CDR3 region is CASSLQGWGSSYEQYF. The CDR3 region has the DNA TGTGCCAGCAGTTTACAGGGGTGGGGGAGCTCCTACGAGCAGTACTTC.

The CDR3 sequence: CASSSPAQGLYETQYF. The CDR3 region has the DNA TGTGCCAGCAGCTCACCGGCACAGGGTCTGTACGAGACCCAGTACTTC. The chain employs TRBV11-2 and TRBJ2-5, with D maybe TRBD1 (6 bases). The CDR3 spans 16 residues. Trimming left V 4 bases short and J 5 bases short, with 20 bases between. Germline V gives CDR1 SGHAT, CDR2 FQNNGV.

The CDR3 sequence is CASSQMDLGYTF. The CDR3 DNA reads as TGCGCCAGCAGCCAAATGGACCTCGGCTACACCTTC. The chain joins TRBV4-1 to TRBJ1-2; no clear D. The V end lost 2 bases, the J end lost 8 bases, and 9 bases lay between the germline ends. CDR1 MGHRA and CDR2 YSYEKL come from the germline V gene. CDR3 size: 12 residues.

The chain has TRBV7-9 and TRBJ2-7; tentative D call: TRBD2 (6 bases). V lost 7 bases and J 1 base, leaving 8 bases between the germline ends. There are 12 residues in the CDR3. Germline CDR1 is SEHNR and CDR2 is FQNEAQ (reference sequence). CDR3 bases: TGTGCCAGCACCCGGGAGTCCTACGAGCAGTACTTC. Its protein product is CASTRESYEQYF.

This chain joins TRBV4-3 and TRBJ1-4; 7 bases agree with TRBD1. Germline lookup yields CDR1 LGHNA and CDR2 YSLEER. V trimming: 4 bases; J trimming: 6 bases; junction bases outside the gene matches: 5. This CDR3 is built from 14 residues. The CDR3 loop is CASSPRTGDEKLFF. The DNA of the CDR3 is TGCGCCAGCAGCCCACGAACAGGGGATGAAAAACTGTTTTTT.

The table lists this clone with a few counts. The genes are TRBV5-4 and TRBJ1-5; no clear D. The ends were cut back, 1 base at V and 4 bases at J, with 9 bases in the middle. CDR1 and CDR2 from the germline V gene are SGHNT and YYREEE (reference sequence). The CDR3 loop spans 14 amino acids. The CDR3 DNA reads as TGTGCCAGCAGCTTGCGCGGCGTAAATCAGCCCCAGCATTTT. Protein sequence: CASSLRGVNQPQHF.

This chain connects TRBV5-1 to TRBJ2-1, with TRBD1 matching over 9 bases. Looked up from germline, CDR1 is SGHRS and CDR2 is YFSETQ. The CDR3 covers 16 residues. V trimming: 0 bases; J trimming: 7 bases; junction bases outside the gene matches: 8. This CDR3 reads CASSLGWTGARNEQFF. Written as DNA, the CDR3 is TGCGCCAGCAGCTTGGGATGGACAGGGGCTAGGAATGAGCAGTTCTTC.

CDR3 loop: CASSEGGGGYGYTF. CDR3 coding DNA: TGTGCCAGCAGCGAGGGGGGCGGTGGCTATGGCTACACCTTC. The chain recombines TRBV28 with TRBJ1-2; a possible D gene is TRBD1 (6 bases). Germline assignment: CDR1 MDHEN and CDR2 SYDVKM. The germline V and J ends were trimmed by 6 bases and 4 bases, with 15 bases remaining between them. This CDR3 has 14 amino acids.

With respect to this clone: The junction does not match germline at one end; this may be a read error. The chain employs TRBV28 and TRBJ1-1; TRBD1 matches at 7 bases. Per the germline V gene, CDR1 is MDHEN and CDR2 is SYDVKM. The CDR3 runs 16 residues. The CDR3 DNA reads TGTGCCAGCATTTTAGGAGCAGGGACAGCGAACACTGAAGCTTTCTTT. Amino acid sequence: CASILGAGTANTEAFF.

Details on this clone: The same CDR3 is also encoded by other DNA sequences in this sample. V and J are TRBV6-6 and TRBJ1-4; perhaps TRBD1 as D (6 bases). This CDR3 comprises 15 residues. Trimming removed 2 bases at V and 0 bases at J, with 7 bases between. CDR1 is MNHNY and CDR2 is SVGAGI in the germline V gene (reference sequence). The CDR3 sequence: CASSYRGATNEKLFF. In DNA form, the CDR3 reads TGTGCCAGCAGTTACAGGGGGGCAACTAATGAAAAACTGTTTTTT.

CDR3 sequence: CASSQLGQGSNTEAFF. CDR3 DNA sequence: TGTGCCAGCAGCCAACTCGGACAGGGATCGAACACTGAAGCTTTCTTT. V is TRBV7-9 and J is TRBJ1-1; TRBD1 matches 8 bases. Germline CDR1 reads SEHNR; CDR2 reads FQNEAQ (reference sequence). The CDR3 loop spans 16 amino acids. V was pared by 5 bases and J by 1 base, with 9 bases of the junction left unmatched.

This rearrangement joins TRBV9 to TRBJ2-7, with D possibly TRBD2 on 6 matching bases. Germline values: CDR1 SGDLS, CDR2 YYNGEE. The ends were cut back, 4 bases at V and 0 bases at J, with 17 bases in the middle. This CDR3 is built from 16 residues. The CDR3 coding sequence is TGTGCCAGCAGCCCACCGGCGGGGCGGAGCTCCTACGAGCAGTACTTC. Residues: CASSPPAGRSSYEQYF.

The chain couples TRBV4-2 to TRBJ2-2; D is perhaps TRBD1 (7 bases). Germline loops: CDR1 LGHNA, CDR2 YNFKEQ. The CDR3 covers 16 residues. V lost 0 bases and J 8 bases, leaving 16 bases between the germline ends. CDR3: CASSQEPGGGKGELFF. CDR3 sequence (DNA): TGTGCCAGCAGCCAAGAGCCAGGGGGAGGAAAGGGGGAGCTGTTTTTT.

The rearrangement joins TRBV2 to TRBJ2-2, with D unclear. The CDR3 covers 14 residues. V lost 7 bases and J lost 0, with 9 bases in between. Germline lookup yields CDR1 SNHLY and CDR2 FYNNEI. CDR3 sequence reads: CASKGNANTGELFF. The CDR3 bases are TGTGCCAGCAAAGGCAACGCGAACACCGGGGAGCTGTTTTTT.

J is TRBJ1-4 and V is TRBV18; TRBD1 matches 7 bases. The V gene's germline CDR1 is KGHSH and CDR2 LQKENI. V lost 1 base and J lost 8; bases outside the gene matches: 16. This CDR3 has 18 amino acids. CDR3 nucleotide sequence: TGTGCCAGCTCACCACTCTCCAGGGGGGGACGCGGGAAGGAAAAACTGTTTTTT. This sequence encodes CASSPLSRGGRGKEKLFF.